A selection of T cell receptor beta chains follows, all from one sample in a study of blood T cell repertoires in COVID-19. Profiled with immunoSEQ multiplex PCR; TCRdb holds only in-frame clones, not every one. The sample records 250,000 to 300,000 clones, 80% to 90% being singletons. The sequencing sample was made of peripheral blood. The source is a woman in her 50s with COVID-19, enrolled during active disease. Each CDR3 is given with its conserved first and last residue. D genes are given only for firm matches. Size is stated for part of the rows, as once, few or many counts, or as a class when the clone is expanded.

j_gene: TRBJ2-1; d_gene: NA; abundance: NA; v_gene: TRBV7-3; CDR3aa: CASSPLGTYNEQFF; CDR3nt: TGTGCCAGCAGCCCCCTAGGGACATACAATGAGCAGTTCTTC
j_gene: TRBJ1-1; d_gene: NA; abundance: NA; v_gene: TRBV7-3; CDR3aa: CASSLLGVGTEAFF; CDR3nt: TGTGCCAGCAGCTTATTAGGGGTGGGGACTGAAGCTTTCTTT
j_gene: TRBJ1-3; d_gene: NA; abundance: NA; v_gene: TRBV7-2; CDR3aa: CASRRTDQGGNTIYF; CDR3nt: TGTGCCAGCAGGCGGACAGACCAGGGGGGAAACACCATATATTTT
j_gene: TRBJ2-1; d_gene: NA; abundance: NA; v_gene: TRBV5-4; CDR3aa: CASSFDSSSYNEQFF; CDR3nt: TGTGCCAGCAGCTTTGACAGTAGCTCCTACAATGAGCAGTTCTTC
j_gene: TRBJ2-7; d_gene: TRBD1; abundance: NA; v_gene: TRBV10-2; CDR3aa: CASSYAGGHEQYF; CDR3nt: TGCGCCAGCAGTTACGCAGGGGGCCACGAGCAGTACTTC
j_gene: TRBJ1-1; d_gene: NA; abundance: NA; v_gene: TRBV29-1; CDR3aa: CSVISQVSITEAFF; CDR3nt: TGCAGCGTTATTTCACAGGTCAGCATAACTGAAGCTTTCTTT
j_gene: TRBJ1-4; d_gene: NA; abundance: NA; v_gene: TRBV4-3; CDR3aa: CASSTNFGGEKLFF; CDR3nt: TGCGCCAGCAGCACTAATTTCGGGGGTGAAAAACTGTTTTTT
j_gene: TRBJ1-1; d_gene: NA; abundance: NA; v_gene: TRBV7-9; CDR3aa: CASSYGGHLNTEAFF; CDR3nt: TGTGCCAGCAGCTATGGGGGACATTTGAACACTGAAGCTTTCTTT
j_gene: TRBJ2-5; d_gene: NA; abundance: NA; v_gene: TRBV7-9; CDR3aa: CASSPGMGQETQYF; CDR3nt: TGTGCCAGCAGCCCCGGGATGGGGCAAGAGACCCAGTACTTC
j_gene: TRBJ1-2; d_gene: NA; abundance: NA; v_gene: TRBV19; CDR3aa: CASSIQGANYGYTF; CDR3nt: TGTGCCAGTAGTATACAGGGCGCTAACTATGGCTACACCTTC
j_gene: TRBJ2-5; d_gene: NA; abundance: NA; v_gene: TRBV5-1; CDR3aa: CASSLGTGAETQYF; CDR3nt: TGCGCCAGCAGCTTGGGAACGGGTGCGGAGACCCAGTACTTC
j_gene: TRBJ2-1; d_gene: NA; abundance: NA; v_gene: TRBV29-1; CDR3aa: CSVGGNEQFF; CDR3nt: TGCAGCGTTGGCGGGAATGAGCAGTTCTTC
j_gene: TRBJ2-7; d_gene: TRBD1; abundance: few; v_gene: TRBV9; CDR3aa: CASSVGQGVSGEQYF; CDR3nt: TGTGCCAGCAGCGTGGGACAGGGAGTATCAGGCGAGCAGTACTTC